These T cell receptor beta chains were read from a single sample in a study of cytomegalovirus exposure and HLA in healthy donors. Assay: immunoSEQ multiplex PCR; the TCRdb copy retains only in-frame clones and omits some. Found here are under 300,000 clones, 81% of them singletons; the top ten hold around 8.6%. The sequenced material came from PBMCs. These receptor sequences come from a woman aged 55-75 years in good health and CMV-seropositive. Both conserved end residues are part of each CDR3. The D gene is left open where the match is weak. Clone size is not always given. Where it is, it says once, few, many or a class for expanded clones.

v_gene	abundance	d_gene	j_gene	len	CDR3nt	CDR3aa
TRBV19	NA	TRBD1	TRBJ1-2	13	TGTGCCAGTACCTTGGACAGGGCCTATGGCTACACCTTC	CASTLDRAYGYTF
TRBV4-1	few	NA	TRBJ2-3	16	TGCGCCAGCAGCCAAGTTTGGCGGGGCAGCACAGATACGCAGTATTTT	CASSQVWRGSTDTQYF
TRBV6-1	NA	NA	TRBJ1-2	12	TGTGCCATCCTCCAGGGGCCAGGGGGCTACACCTTC	CAILQGPGGYTF
TRBV5-1	NA	TRBD1	TRBJ2-1	15	TGCGCCAGCAGCTTGCGACAGGGCGCCACCCGTGAGCAGTTCTTC	CASSLRQGATREQFF
TRBV5-1	NA	TRBD2	TRBJ2-7	12	TGCGCCAGCAGCCCGGGGGGGTACGAGCAGTACTTC	CASSPGGYEQYF
TRBV19	NA	TRBD2	TRBJ2-3	14	TGTGCCAGTAAACTAGCGCACAACACAGATACGCAGTATTTT	CASKLAHNTDTQYF
TRBV6-5	NA	TRBD1	TRBJ2-7	15	TGTGCCAGCAGTAAGGCAACCGGGACAGGGAGCGAGCAGTACTTC	CASSKATGTGSEQYF
TRBV2	NA	NA	TRBJ2-7	12	TGTGCCAGCAGTGACAGGGATCGTGAGCAGTACTTC	CASSDRDREQYF
TRBV9	NA	NA	TRBJ1-2	14	TGTGCCAGCAGCGTAGACGAGGGACTCTATGGCTACACCTTC	CASSVDEGLYGYTF
TRBV5-1	once	NA	TRBJ1-1	14	TGCGCCAGCAGTCGGCGGGAGGGGAACACTGAAGCTTTCTTT	CASSRREGNTEAFF
TRBV7-9	few	NA	TRBJ2-7	16	TGTTCCAGCAGCTTAGTCGGCCAGGGCAAACTCTACGAGCAGTACTTC	CSSSLVGQGKLYEQYF
TRBV5-1	NA	NA	TRBJ1-2	12	TGCGCCAGCAGTCCCGAGGGCTATGGCTACACCTTC	CASSPEGYGYTF
TRBV4-1	NA	TRBD2	TRBJ2-2	15	TGCGCCAGCAGCCAAGCGGGGGGAAACACCGGGGAGCTGTTTTTT	CASSQAGGNTGELFF
TRBV9	NA	TRBD2	TRBJ2-3	16	TGTGCCAGCAGCGTACTGAGCGGGAGCGGCGCAGATACGCAGTATTTT	CASSVLSGSGADTQYF
TRBV4-1	few	TRBD2	TRBJ2-1	16	TGTGCCAGCAGCCAAGATGCCAGCGGGGAGTACAATGAGCAGTTCTTC	CASSQDASGEYNEQFF
TRBV7-3	NA	TRBD2	TRBJ2-3	16	TGTGCCAGCAGCTTACTGTCGACTAGCGGGAGAGATACGCAGTATTTT	CASSLLSTSGRDTQYF
TRBV28	NA	NA	TRBJ1-4	16	TGTGCCAGCAGTTTAGACCGGATGCGGTCGCAAGAAAAACTGTTTTTT	CASSLDRMRSQEKLFF
TRBV28	NA	TRBD1	TRBJ1-2	15	TGTGCCAGCAGTTTCGGGACAGGGCCAGTCTATGGCTACACCTTC	CASSFGTGPVYGYTF
TRBV19	NA	TRBD2	TRBJ2-1	17	TGTGCCAGTAGTATAGTAAAAGTGGTAGCGGGGTACAATGAGCAGTTCTTC	CASSIVKVVAGYNEQFF
TRBV5-1	NA	TRBD1	TRBJ2-1	14	TGCGCCAGCAGCTTGGGGGACAGGGCCCATGAGCAGTTCTTC	CASSLGDRAHEQFF
TRBV6-5	NA	TRBD2	TRBJ2-7	15	TGTGCCAGCAGTCGCCGACTAGCGGGAGCGAGGGAGCAGTACTTC	CASSRRLAGAREQYF
TRBV14	once	TRBD1	TRBJ2-3	13	TGTGCCAGCAACAGGGGGCGAGCAGATACGCAGTATTTT	CASNRGRADTQYF
TRBV29-1	NA	NA	TRBJ1-3	12	TGCAGCGTTGGGGAGACTGGAAACACCATATATTTT	CSVGETGNTIYF
TRBV9	NA	TRBD1	TRBJ2-7	14	TGTGCCAGCAGCGAATCAGGGGGCCCTTACGAGCAGTACTTC	CASSESGGPYEQYF
TRBV5-4	NA	NA	TRBJ1-3	14	TGTGCCAGCATGATTTCAGGGGCTGGAAACACCATATATTTT	CASMISGAGNTIYF
TRBV10-3	NA	TRBD1	TRBJ1-1	13	TGTGCCATCAGTGAGACAGGGGCCTTTGAAGCTTTCTTT	CAISETGAFEAFF
TRBV4-2	NA	TRBD1	TRBJ2-7	16	TGTGCCAGCAGCCAGGACAGGGGGGGAGTCTCCTACGAGCAGTACTTC	CASSQDRGGVSYEQYF
TRBV9	NA	TRBD1	TRBJ2-7	13	TGTGCCAGCAGTGGGACAGGGACATACGAGCAGTACTTC	CASSGTGTYEQYF
TRBV11-3	few	NA	TRBJ2-3	12	TGTGCCAGCAGCTCAGGGTCAGATACGCAGTATTTT	CASSSGSDTQYF
TRBV14	NA	NA	TRBJ1-2	14	TGTGCCAGCAGCCAAGACAGGGATTACTATGGCTACACCTTC	CASSQDRDYYGYTF
TRBV6-6	NA	NA	TRBJ1-4	13	TGTGCCAGCAGGGCGGTTTTTAATGAAAAACTGTTTTTT	CASRAVFNEKLFF
TRBV5-1	NA	TRBD1	TRBJ1-5	15	TGCGCCAGCAGCCCCGGGACAGGGAGCAATCAGCCCCAGCATTTT	CASSPGTGSNQPQHF
TRBV10-1	NA	NA	TRBJ1-2	13	TGCGCCAGCAGTTATCGTAGGACAGATGGCTACACCTTC	CASSYRRTDGYTF
TRBV6-5	NA	TRBD1	TRBJ1-1	14	TGTGCCAGCAGGGGACAGGGGACTAACACTGAAGCTTTCTTT	CASRGQGTNTEAFF
TRBV28	NA	TRBD1	TRBJ2-7	15	TGTGCCAGCAGGTCGGTCGGGACAGGGACCTACGAGCAGTACTTC	CASRSVGTGTYEQYF
TRBV27	NA	TRBD2	TRBJ2-1	15	TGTGCCAGCAGGGGGGAGGGGTTCTCCTACAATGAGCAGTTCTTC	CASRGEGFSYNEQFF
TRBV2	NA	NA	TRBJ2-6	14	TGTGCCAGCAGAGGAGAGACTGGGGCCAACGTCCTGACTTTC	CASRGETGANVLTF
TRBV28	few	TRBD1	TRBJ1-5	15	TGTGCCAGCAGGGGACAGGGCGGATTGGTGCAGCCCCAGCATTTT	CASRGQGGLVQPQHF
TRBV5-4	NA	TRBD2	TRBJ2-1	16	TGTGCCAGCAGCCGAATGGGGCGGGAGGAATTGAATGAGCAGTTCTTC	CASSRMGREELNEQFF
TRBV2	NA	NA	TRBJ2-2	16	TGTGCCAGCAGTGAAGCGCTTGGAGGGAGCGCCGGGGAGCTGTTTTTT	CASSEALGGSAGELFF
TRBV4-1	NA	NA	TRBJ2-3	16	TGCGCCAGCAGCCAGCCAGCGGCCCAGAGCACAGATACGCAGTATTTT	CASSQPAAQSTDTQYF
TRBV6-5	NA	NA	TRBJ2-3	13	TGTGCCGTTCTCTTCGCGGGCACAGATACGCAGTATTTT	CAVLFAGTDTQYF
TRBV21-1	NA	NA	TRBJ2-7	13	TGCGCCAGCTCGGGACAGGGGACGGCCGAGCAGTACTTC	CASSGQGTAEQYF
TRBV18	NA	TRBD1	TRBJ1-2	11	TGTGGCAGCTTAGGGGGCGGGGGCTACACCTTC	CGSLGGGGYTF
TRBV28	NA	TRBD1	TRBJ1-2	15	TGTGCCAGCAGTTTAATTCAGACAGGGACCTATGGCTACACCTTC	CASSLIQTGTYGYTF
TRBV5-4	NA	NA	TRBJ1-1	14	TGTGCCAGCAGCCGAACAGGGCTGAACACTGAAGCTTTCTTT	CASSRTGLNTEAFF
TRBV9	few	NA	TRBJ2-2	13	TGTGCCAGCAGCGTACTCCGGACCGGGGAGCTGTTTTTT	CASSVLRTGELFF
TRBV19	medium-sized	TRBD1	TRBJ1-2	16	TGTGCCAGTAGACCCACACAGGGGCAAGCGAGTTTTGGCTACACCTTC	CASRPTQGQASFGYTF
TRBV30	NA	TRBD2	TRBJ2-3	13	TGTGCCTGGAAGCGGGGAGGGGCAGATACGCAGTATTTT	CAWKRGGADTQYF